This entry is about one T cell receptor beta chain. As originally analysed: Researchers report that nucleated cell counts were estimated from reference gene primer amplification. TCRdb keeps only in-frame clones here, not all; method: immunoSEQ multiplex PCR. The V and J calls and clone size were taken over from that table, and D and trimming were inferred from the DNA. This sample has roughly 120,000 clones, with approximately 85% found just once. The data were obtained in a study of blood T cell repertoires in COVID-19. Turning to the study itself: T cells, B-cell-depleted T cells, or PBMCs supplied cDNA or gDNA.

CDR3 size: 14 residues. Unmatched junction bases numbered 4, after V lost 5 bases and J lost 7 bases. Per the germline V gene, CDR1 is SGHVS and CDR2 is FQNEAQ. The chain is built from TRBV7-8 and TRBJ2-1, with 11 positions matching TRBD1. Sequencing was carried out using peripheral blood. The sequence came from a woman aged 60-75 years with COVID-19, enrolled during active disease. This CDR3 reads CASSRDRGTNEQFF. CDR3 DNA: TGTGCCAGCAGCCGGGACAGGGGGACAAATGAGCAGTTCTTC.